These 2 T cell receptor beta chains share one sample of origin, sequenced in a study of blood T cell repertoires in COVID-19. Libraries were prepared by immunoSEQ multiplex PCR; TCRdb keeps only in-frame clonotypes and omits some of them. This sample carries almost 500,000 clones, approximately 91% of them seen once, and the ten largest clones take approximately 8%. The sample comprised PBMCs or T cells enriched from blood (not recorded which). The receptors were sampled from a woman between 55 and 75 years old who had recovered from COVID-19.

This CDR3 reads CASSQVVGEDQPQHF. CDR3 sequence (DNA): TGTGCCAGCAGCCAAGTAGTGGGGGAGGATCAGCCCCAGCATTTT. The chain is built from TRBV4-2 and TRBJ1-5; tentatively, D is TRBD1 (5 bases). The CDR3 contains 15 residues. The germline gives CDR1 LGHNA, CDR2 YNFKEQ. V lost 1 base, J lost 5 bases, and 12 bases lay in between.

This clone has a handful of counts. The chain employs TRBV27 and TRBJ1-1, with D perhaps TRBD1 (5 bases). Trimming removed 4 bases at V and 3 bases at J, with 18 bases between. The germline gives CDR1 MNHEY, CDR2 SMNVEV (reference sequence). The CDR3 length is 16 residues. CDR3 sequence: CASSSVGGAIYTEAFF. The CDR3 bases are TGTGCCAGCAGTTCGGTGGGAGGGGCGATATACACTGAAGCTTTCTTT.